This T cell receptor beta chain was found in a study of T cell responses to AZD1222 COVID-19 vaccine. General study points: Just a handful of AZD1222 recipients tested seropositive at baseline. The donor group comprised mostly white British people and more females; the analysis possibly underestimated clonal diversity.

V lost 0 bases, J lost 4 bases, and 9 bases lay in between. The CDR3 loop spans 15 amino acids. CDR1 is PRHDT and CDR2 is FYEKMQ in the germline V gene (reference sequence). Sequencing was performed with immunoSEQ multiplex PCR; in TCRdb, only in-frame clones are kept and a portion is missing. The repertoire holds roughly 100,000 clones, with over 90% as singletons. This clone is a singleton in its sample. Its target is unknown. The receptor comes from an adult in good health. V is TRBV13 and J is TRBJ2-2, with unresolved D. The source material was peripheral blood, sampled on day 0 of AZD1222 vaccination. The CDR3 DNA is TGTGCCAGCAGCTTAGGACCTCGACCCACCGGGGAGCTGTTTTTT. It codes for CASSLGPRPTGELFF.